This is a list of T cell receptor beta chains from one sample in a study of blood T cell repertoires in COVID-19. Profiling relied on immunoSEQ multiplex PCR, and the TCRdb table lists in-frame clones only, not all of them. The sample records about 110,000 clones, 84% being singletons. The sequenced material came from peripheral blood. These receptors all stem from a woman between 45 and 60 years old with acute or convalescent COVID-19. Each CDR3 is given with its conserved first and last residue. The order of the fields is clone size, D gene, J gene, V gene, CDR3 protein, CDR3 DNA. D genes are given only for firm matches. Part of the rows lack a size; the others show once, few, many or a class for expanded clones.

NA,TRBD1,TRBJ2-3,TRBV11-2,CASSLDWAGDRVTDTQYF,TGTGCCAGCAGCTTAGACTGGGCCGGGGACAGGGTAACAGATACGCAGTATTTT
NA,NA,TRBJ1-1,TRBV6-6,CASSHQKTSAEAFF,TGTGCCAGCAGCCACCAAAAGACTTCCGCTGAAGCTTTCTTT
few,NA,TRBJ1-2,TRBV5-1,CASSLGRGALNYGYTF,TGCGCCAGCAGCTTGGGCAGGGGCGCGCTTAACTATGGCTACACCTTC
few,NA,TRBJ1-3,TRBV28,CASSLYGNSARNTIYF,TGTGCCAGCAGTTTATATGGTAATTCGGCGAGGAACACCATATATTTT
NA,NA,TRBJ1-5,TRBV4-2,CASSQDWGVYQPQHF,TGTGCCAGCAGCCAAGATTGGGGGGTTTATCAGCCCCAGCATTTT
NA,TRBD1,TRBJ2-5,TRBV7-7,CASSTDRGQETQYF,TGTGCTAGCAGCACCGACAGGGGGCAAGAGACCCAGTACTTC
NA,NA,TRBJ1-2,TRBV6-1,CASSILPNYGYTF,TGTGCCAGCAGTATCCTCCCGAACTATGGCTACACCTTC
NA,TRBD1,TRBJ1-4,TRBV5-1,CASSRGGQGYEKLFF,TGCGCCAGCAGCCGCGGGGGACAGGGGTATGAAAAACTGTTTTTT
once,TRBD1,TRBJ1-1,TRBV5-1,CASSLGTGTEAFF,TGCGCCAGCAGCTTAGGGACAGGCACTGAAGCTTTCTTT
NA,NA,TRBJ2-7,TRBV6-5,CVSRGDTYEQYF,TGTGTCTCACGGGGGGACACCTACGAGCAGTACTTC
once,TRBD1,TRBJ1-2,TRBV24-1,CATSAETGKDGYTF,TGTGCCACCAGTGCCGAGACAGGGAAGGATGGCTACACCTTC
NA,TRBD2,TRBJ2-2,TRBV3-1/TRBV3-2,CASSRTSGDGGELFF,TGTGCCAGCAGCCGGACTAGCGGGGATGGCGGGGAGCTGTTTTTT
NA,NA,TRBJ1-1,TRBV5-1,CASSLTGLNTEAFF,TGCGCCAGCAGCTTGACAGGGTTGAACACTGAAGCTTTCTTT
NA,NA,TRBJ2-2,TRBV18,CASSPGILTGELFF,TGTGCCAGCTCACCGGGCATACTTACCGGGGAGCTGTTTTTT
NA,TRBD1,TRBJ1-2,TRBV7-2,CASSPRQGGYGYTF,TGTGCCAGCAGCCCCCGACAGGGGGGCTATGGCTACACCTTC
NA,NA,TRBJ2-2,TRBV5-1,CASSPDTGELFF,TGCGCCAGCAGCCCGGACACCGGGGAGCTGTTTTTT
NA,NA,TRBJ1-6,TRBV19,CASSFGPSSYNSPLHF,TGTGCCAGTAGCTTTGGGCCCAGCTCCTATAATTCACCCCTCCACTTT
NA,TRBD1,TRBJ2-4,TRBV15,CATSRDQGATLLAKNIQYF,TGTGCCACCAGCAGAGATCAGGGGGCCACATTATTGGCCAAAAACATTCAGTACTTC
NA,NA,TRBJ2-2,TRBV6-5,CASSPPGQNTGELFF,TGTGCCAGCAGTCCCCCGGGACAGAACACCGGGGAGCTGTTTTTT
NA,TRBD1,TRBJ1-2,TRBV2,CASSVTGLIGYTF,TGTGCCAGCAGTGTGACAGGGTTAATCGGCTACACCTTC
few,NA,TRBJ1-5,TRBV28,CASIPPRGIAQPQHF,TGTGCCAGCATCCCACCTAGGGGTATTGCTCAGCCCCAGCATTTT
medium-sized,TRBD1,TRBJ2-7,TRBV10-3,CATGSQGNEQYF,TGTGCCACGGGCTCACAGGGGAACGAGCAGTACTTC